What follows are 27 T cell receptor beta chains derived from one specimen sequenced in a study of Ad26.COV2.S vaccination and SARS-CoV-2 variants. Assay used: immunoSEQ multiplex PCR; TCRdb lists only in-frame clones, some missing. The sample yields hundreds of thousands of clones, around 88% seen once. Treatment reported: roughly 18 received Ad26.COV2.S at low or high dose, single or two shots; roughly 5 received placebo; per-sample allocation not given. The investigators took samples on day 63 after the first vaccine or placebo injection. The specimen comprised peripheral blood, sampled in a trial of Ad26.COV2.S vaccine versus placebo. The receptor source for this set is a person between 18 and 59 years old who received the Ad26.COV2.S COVID-19 vaccine or a placebo.

The chain is built from TRBV3-1 (or the pseudogene TRBV3-2) and TRBJ2-7, with a possible D match to TRBD2 (6 bases). Germline V gives CDR1 LGHDT, CDR2 YNNKEL (reference sequence). The CDR3 consists of 14 residues. V was clipped by 0 bases and J by 4 bases, with 10 bases between them. CDR3 bases: TGTGCCAGCAGCCAAGATTTTGGGGGGTACGAGCAGTACTTC. Its protein is CASSQDFGGYEQYF.

The gene calls are TRBV7-2 and TRBJ2-5, with 10 nucleotides matching TRBD2. CDR3 length: 16 residues. With V trimmed by 5 bases and J by 5 bases, 11 bases remained unmatched. The germline CDR1 and CDR2 sequences are SGHTA and FQGNSA. The DNA for the CDR3 is TGTGCCAGCAGCCAGTCGGGACTAGCGTCCAGGGAGACCCAGTACTTC. Translated: CASSQSGLASRETQYF.

This sequence joins TRBV5-4 and TRBJ2-1, with D unresolved. This CDR3 contains 13 residues. Germline V lookup: CDR1 SGHNT, CDR2 YYREEE (reference sequence). The V gene lost 0 bases and the J gene lost 11 bases, with 12 bases spanning the gap. The CDR3 region has the DNA TGTGCCAGCAGCTTGGCCGCGGCAGAACAGCAGTTCTTC. Protein sequence: CASSLAAAEQQFF.

As DNA, the CDR3 is TGTGCCAGCAGTGAAATAGGAGGAAACACCATATATTTT. Translation: CASSEIGGNTIYF. The chain is built from TRBV2 and TRBJ1-3; unclear D gene. Germline V CDR1 and CDR2: SNHLY, FYNNEI. V was shortened by 2 bases and J by 4 bases, with 6 bases between the two germline ends. CDR3 length: 13 amino acids.

This chain connects TRBV14 to TRBJ2-1, with 12 nucleotides matching TRBD2. The V gene end was trimmed by 4 bases and the J gene end by 5 bases; junction bases not matched to a gene: 9. Per germline, CDR1 SGHDN and CDR2 FVKESK. The CDR3 spans 17 residues. The DNA of the CDR3 is TGTGCCAGCAGCCCACTCCTAGCGGGAGGGCCGGACAATGAGCAGTTCTTC. Translated: CASSPLLAGGPDNEQFF.

The chain links TRBV4-2 to TRBJ1-4, with a tentative D call TRBD1 (5 bases). The V gene's germline CDR1 is LGHNA and CDR2 YNFKEQ. This CDR3 has 16 residues. V was trimmed by 0 bases and J by 4 bases, leaving 12 bases between them. CDR3 coding DNA: TGTGCCAGCAGCCAAGATTTACAGGCCTATAATGAAAAACTGTTTTTT. Translated: CASSQDLQAYNEKLFF.

This chain connects TRBV4-3 to TRBJ2-2, with 10 positions matching TRBD2. CDR1 and CDR2 (germline): LGHNA, YSLEER. The V gene end was trimmed by 0 bases and the J gene end by 4 bases; junction bases not matched to a gene: 14. CDR3 length: 20 amino acids. CDR3 region: CASSQEVLWLAGAGTGELFF. CDR3 coding DNA: TGCGCCAGCAGCCAAGAGGTCCTTTGGCTAGCGGGAGCCGGCACCGGGGAGCTGTTTTTT.

The J gene is TRBJ2-6, the V gene TRBV4-1, with TRBD1 matching over 7 bases. V lost 4 bases to trimming and J lost 0 bases; unmatched junction nucleotides: 6. This CDR3 region has 17 residues. Germline V gene lookup returns CDR1 MGHRA and CDR2 YSYEKL. The chain's CDR3 is CASSPGQARSGANVLTF. In DNA form, the CDR3 reads TGCGCCAGCAGCCCCGGACAGGCGCGCTCTGGGGCCAACGTCCTGACTTTC.

The rearrangement links TRBV27 to TRBJ2-7; 10 nucleotides align to TRBD2. Germline CDR1 and CDR2: MNHEY and SMNVEV (reference sequence). The CDR3 is 15 residues long. V was pared by 6 bases and J by 2 bases, with 7 bases of the junction left unmatched. CDR3: CASSSIAGGPYEQYF. As DNA, the CDR3 is TGTGCCAGCAGCTCCATAGCGGGAGGCCCCTACGAGCAGTACTTC.

V is TRBV6-6 and J is TRBJ1-1; D perhaps matches TRBD1 (5 bases). The germline gives CDR1 MNHNY, CDR2 SVGAGI (reference sequence). V dropped 5 bases and J dropped 1 base, with 8 bases sitting between them. The CDR3 is 13 residues long. Here the CDR3 DNA reads TGTGCCAGCAGTCCGGGGCCGAACACTGAAGCTTTCTTT. Translated: CASSPGPNTEAFF.

The chain combines TRBV5-1 with TRBJ2-1; D ambiguous. The germline gives CDR1 SGHRS, CDR2 YFSETQ. Trimming cost V 4 bases and J 2 bases, with 10 bases left between them. This CDR3 region has 14 residues. The CDR3 region is CASSGGPAYNEQFF. The CDR3 region has the DNA TGCGCCAGCAGCGGCGGCCCTGCCTACAATGAGCAGTTCTTC.

Notes on this clone: At one of its ends the junction is not consistent with the germline gene, which may arise from a read error. The chain links TRBV2 to TRBJ1-2; D unclear. CDR1 SNHLY and CDR2 FYNNEI come from the germline V gene. The CDR3 runs 11 residues. The CDR3 DNA follows: TGTGCCAGCAGTGAAGCAAGGGTGGCTTCGTTC. This sequence encodes CASSEARVASF. Looking up the rest from reference TRBV2 and TRBJ1-2 gives the full variable domain: EPEVTQTPSHQVTQMGQEVILRCVPISNHLYFYWYRQILGQKVEFLVSFYNNEISEKSEIFDDQFSVERPDGSNFTLKIRSTKLEDSAMYFCASSEARVASFGSGTRLTVV.

This clone was seen only a few times. The genes are TRBV4-1 and TRBJ1-5, with D possibly being TRBD1 (5 bases). CDR3 length: 14 amino acids. The V end lost 3 bases, the J end lost 6 bases, and 12 bases lay between the germline ends. Germline assignment: CDR1 MGHRA and CDR2 YSYEKL. Here the CDR3 DNA reads TGCGCCAGCAGCCATCCGACGAGGGGTCAGCCCCAGCATTTT. It encodes CASSHPTRGQPQHF.

The gene calls are TRBV7-9 and TRBJ1-1; possible D gene TRBD1, 6 bases. CDR1 SEHNR and CDR2 FQNEAQ come from the germline V gene (reference sequence). The CDR3 loop spans 15 amino acids. V lost 5 bases and J 0 bases, leaving 13 bases between the germline ends. The CDR3 sequence is CASSGRDTMNTEAFF. The CDR3 nucleotides read TGTGCCAGCAGCGGCAGGGACACCATGAACACTGAAGCTTTCTTT.

This chain uses TRBV12-3 or TRBV12-4 with TRBJ1-1; D remains ambiguous. The CDR3 totals 12 residues. The V and J ends lost 6 bases and 6 bases respectively, with 11 bases between them. The CDR3 is CASSPDTAEAFF. The CDR3 nucleotides are TGTGCCAGCAGCCCTGACACAGCTGAAGCTTTCTTT.

CDR3 sequence: CASSIEWLYNEQFF. CDR3 nucleotides: TGTGCCAGTAGTATAGAGTGGTTGTACAATGAGCAGTTCTTC. The V and J genes are TRBV19 and TRBJ2-1; D is ambiguous. The CDR3 is 14 amino acids. Trimming removed 0 bases at V and 4 bases at J, with 7 bases between. Looked up from germline, CDR1 is LNHDA and CDR2 is SQIVND (reference sequence).

V and J are TRBV19 and TRBJ2-5, with D perhaps TRBD1 or TRBD2 (5 bases each). Germline CDR1 is LNHDA and CDR2 is SQIVND (reference sequence). The V end was cut by 2 bases, the J end by 6 bases, with 10 bases between. CDR3 length: 13 amino acids. For the CDR3, the DNA is TGTGCCAGTAGTATAATGGGGGTGCAGACCCAGTACTTC. Protein: CASSIMGVQTQYF. Supplemented by reference TRBV19 and TRBJ2-5, the full variable domain reads DGGITQSPKYLFRKEGQNVTLSCEQNLNHDAMYWYRQDPGQGLRLIYYSQIVNDFQKGDIAEGYSVSREKKESFPLTVTSAQKNPTAFYLCASSIMGVQTQYFGPGTRLLVL.

The chain uses TRBV3-1 (or the pseudogene TRBV3-2) and TRBJ1-2; D is uncertain. Per germline, CDR1 LGHDT and CDR2 YNNKEL (reference sequence). V was pared by 1 base and J by 4 bases, with 10 bases between. CDR3 length: 14 residues. CDR3 nucleotide sequence: TGTGCCAGCAGCCAAGCAGAACAAGGCTATGGCTACACCTTC. Amino acids: CASSQAEQGYGYTF.

The DNA of the CDR3 is TGTGCCAGCTGGGGACGGGACTATGGCTACACCTTC. This codes for CASWGRDYGYTF. This chain links TRBV28 with TRBJ1-2, with D perhaps TRBD1 (5 bases). Germline V lookup: CDR1 MDHEN, CDR2 SYDVKM. CDR3 length: 12 residues. V was cut by 8 bases and J by 3 bases, with 10 bases left in between.

The gene calls are TRBV13 and TRBJ2-1; D remains ambiguous. The V gene lost 5 bases and the J gene lost 5 bases, with 7 bases spanning the gap. CDR3 length: 12 residues. The germline CDR1 and CDR2 sequences are PRHDT and FYEKMQ (reference sequence). The CDR3 DNA follows: TGTGCCAGCAGCCCCCCTAACAATGAGCAGTTCTTC. Translation: CASSPPNNEQFF.

The V and J genes are TRBV6-6 and TRBJ2-1; D is uncertain. Trimming removed 6 bases at V and 7 bases at J, with 10 bases between. CDR3 length: 12 amino acids. Germline-derived CDR1 and CDR2 are MNHNY and SVGAGI (reference sequence). Here the CDR3 reads CASSPSINEQFF. CDR3 in DNA: TGTGCCAGCAGCCCTTCTATTAATGAGCAGTTCTTC.

The chain combines TRBV2 with TRBJ2-1; 8 bases agree with TRBD1. The CDR3 extends over 15 amino acids. Germline CDR1 and CDR2: SNHLY and FYNNEI. The V segment lost 4 bases and the J segment 1 base; nucleotides outside the gene matches: 3. The CDR3 is CASSGDRWSYNEQFF. CDR3 bases: TGTGCCAGCAGTGGGGACAGGTGGTCCTACAATGAGCAGTTCTTC.

In DNA form, the CDR3 reads TGTGCCAGCAGTTTGCCAGGGGGGCATGAAAAACTGTTTTTT. Its translation: CASSLPGGHEKLFF. The rearrangement links TRBV28 to TRBJ1-4; TRBD1 agrees at 7 bases. Germline CDR1 MDHEN, CDR2 SYDVKM. With V trimmed by 3 bases and J by 6 bases, 4 bases remained unmatched. The CDR3 is 14 residues long. Full variable domain (rest looked up from reference TRBV28 and TRBJ1-4): DVKVTQSSRYLVKRTGEKVFLECVQDMDHENMFWYRQDPGLGLRLIYFSYDVKMKEKGDIPEGYSVSREKKERFSLILESASTNQTSMYLCASSLPGGHEKLFFGSGTQLSVL.

The rearrangement joins TRBV4-2 to TRBJ2-2, with a possible D match to TRBD1 (5 bases). Trimming shortened V by 0 bases and J by 6 bases, and 8 bases separated the two germline ends. The CDR3 runs 14 residues. CDR1 is LGHNA, CDR2 YNFKEQ, per germline. The CDR3 here is CASSQDRGPGELFF. The CDR3 DNA is TGTGCCAGCAGCCAAGATAGGGGCCCCGGGGAGCTGTTTTTT.

The chain uses TRBV7-9 and TRBJ1-1; D may be TRBD1 (6 bases). Germline CDR1 is SEHNR and CDR2 is FQNEAQ (reference sequence). V lost 5 bases, J lost 3 bases, and 16 bases lay in between. This CDR3 region has 15 residues. CDR3 region: CASSPMDSRYTEAFF. In nucleotides, the CDR3 is TGTGCCAGCAGCCCAATGGACAGTCGGTACACTGAAGCTTTCTTT.

This sequence joins TRBV12-3 or TRBV12-4 and TRBJ2-5; D remains ambiguous. This CDR3 comprises 12 residues. The V and J ends lost 3 bases and 4 bases respectively, with 6 bases between them. This CDR3 reads CASSFLGETQYF. DNA of the CDR3: TGTGCCAGCAGTTTCCTAGGAGAGACCCAGTACTTC.

The V call is TRBV5-1, the J call TRBJ1-4; D is undetermined. The germline V and J ends were trimmed by 4 bases and 4 bases, with 2 bases remaining between them. Germline CDR1 SGHRS, CDR2 YFSETQ. The CDR3 spans 11 residues. The CDR3 DNA follows: TGCGCCAGCAGCCTTAATGAAAAACTGTTTTTT. It codes for CASSLNEKLFF.